This T cell receptor (beta chain) stems from a study of blood T cell repertoires in COVID-19. Overall study context: Sources were T cells, B-cell-depleted T cells, or PBMCs; the material itself was cDNA or gDNA.

Only one count was recorded for this clone. Seattle-derived patients entered the study during active infection and were followed longitudinally. The CDR3 is 16 residues long. Germline V gives CDR1 SGHDN, CDR2 FVKESK. Trimming stripped 3 bases from V and 4 bases from J, with 15 bases between. TCRdb's copy holds only in-frame clones and misses some; the assay was immunoSEQ multiplex PCR. The sample contains under 200,000 clones, roughly 89% of which appear only once. This receptor was taken from a woman in her seventies with COVID-19, enrolled during active disease. Material: peripheral blood. The chain is built from TRBV14 and TRBJ2-2; tentative D call: TRBD1 (5 bases). The CDR3 bases are TGTGCCAGCAGCCAGTTGTTGGGGCAGGGCACCGGGGAGCTGTTTTTT. Protein product: CASSQLLGQGTGELFF.